The present T cell receptor beta chain was sequenced within a study of Ad26.COV2.S vaccination and SARS-CoV-2 variants. Study details: The authors gave Ad26.COV2.S intramuscularly, either once or twice 56 days apart.

TCRdb's table, derived via immunoSEQ multiplex PCR, lists solely in-frame clones and lacks some. In the table there are 500,000 or so clones, approximately 92% of which are singletons. This clone was detected once. Treatment given: some 20 received Ad26.COV2.S at low or high dose, single or two shots; several received placebo; per-sample allocation not given. Sampling occurred on day 63 after the first vaccine or placebo injection. The sequenced sample was peripheral blood, obtained in a trial of Ad26.COV2.S vaccine versus placebo. The sequence derives from a person between 18 and 59 years old who received the Ad26.COV2.S COVID-19 vaccine or a placebo.

The CDR3 region is CASSPDRGYNEQFF. CDR3 DNA sequence: TGTGCCAGCTCACCGGACAGGGGCTACAATGAGCAGTTCTTC. The chain uses TRBV18 and TRBJ2-1; the match to TRBD1 covers 9 bases. Germline loops: CDR1 KGHSH, CDR2 LQKENI. This CDR3 has 14 amino acids. With 3 bases clipped from V and 3 bases from J, the junction kept 0 bases outside the gene matches. Together with reference TRBV18 and TRBJ2-1, the CDR3 gives the full variable domain: NAGVMQNPRHLVRRRGQEARLRCSPMKGHSHVYWYRQLPEEGLKFMVYLQKENIIDESGMPKERFSAEFPKEGPSILRIQQVVRGDSAAYFCASSPDRGYNEQFFGPGTRLTVL.